This paragraph covers one T cell receptor (beta chain) sequence. Its specificity is not known. V dropped 6 bases and J dropped 3 bases, with 15 bases sitting between them. Germline V gene lookup returns CDR1 DFQATT and CDR2 SNEGSKA (reference sequence). The CDR3 spans 14 residues. The data derive from a study of T cell repertoires in cytomegalovirus infection. Study as a whole: Matching HLA type, along with CMV infection, was indicated by public TCR beta signatures.

One entry per CDR3 protein results from TCRdb running MiXCR on the reads. This table has about 490,000 distinct CDR3 sequences, more than 15% appearing once. Overall study findings and caveats: Clonotype analysis showed dominance of the ex vivo response by HLA-C-restricted CMV-specific TCR beta clonotypes.

Sequenced: CD8+ T cells from PBMCs. The TCR sequence derives from a human donor in good health (CMV status not recorded). Some clones in this sample may be carry-over from other donors' samples. The chain is built from TRBV20-1 and TRBJ2-1, with D possibly being TRBD2 (5 bases). CDR3 amino acids: CSAVPDSLYNEQFF. The DNA of the CDR3 is TGCAGTGCCGTGCCGGACTCCCTCTACAATGAGCAGTTCTTC.